This passage covers 30 T cell receptor beta chains from one sample sequenced in a study of blood T cell repertoires in COVID-19. TCRdb keeps only in-frame clones here, not all; method: immunoSEQ multiplex PCR. The data contain approximately 88,000 clones, about nine tenths of them singletons. The sequencing input was peripheral blood. The receptors were gathered from a male donor with acute or convalescent COVID-19.

This chain uses TRBV19 with TRBJ1-5; TRBD1 agrees at 10 bases. The CDR3 contains 16 residues. Trimming took 5 bases from V and 5 from J; bases not matched to a gene: 9. Germline V gene lookup returns CDR1 LNHDA and CDR2 SQIVND (reference sequence). This chain's CDR3 is CASSFLSGTGDQPQHF. The CDR3 bases are TGTGCCAGTAGTTTCCTCTCCGGGACAGGGGATCAGCCCCAGCATTTT.

V is TRBV7-8 and J is TRBJ2-7; TRBD2 agrees at 10 bases. Trimming at V came to 2 bases and at J to 7 bases, leaving 8 bases not matched to a gene. This CDR3 region has 15 residues. Germline values: CDR1 SGHVS, CDR2 FQNEAQ. This CDR3 reads CASSLSASGGVEQYF. CDR3 DNA: TGTGCCAGCAGCTTATCTGCTAGCGGGGGAGTGGAGCAGTACTTC.

J is TRBJ1-2 and V is TRBV5-6; possibly TRBD1 for D (6 bases). V lost 2 bases to trimming and J lost 6 bases, with 11 bases between them. Germline loops: CDR1 SGHDT, CDR2 YYEEEE. The CDR3 loop spans 13 amino acids. The CDR3 sequence is CASSLTWTDGYTF. CDR3 DNA: TGTGCCAGCAGCTTAACTTGGACAGATGGCTACACCTTC.

This clone has a single count. The rearrangement links TRBV5-8 to TRBJ2-5, with unresolved D. CDR1 and CDR2 (germline): SGHTS, YDEGEE. CDR3 length equals 12 residues. V lost 0 bases, J lost 3 bases, and 3 bases lay in between. The CDR3 nucleotides read TGTGCCAGCAGCTTGGCCGAAGAGACCCAGTACTTC. It codes for CASSLAEETQYF.

The chain recombines TRBV5-1 with TRBJ1-4; 9 bases line up with TRBD1. The CDR3 contains 18 residues. Germline V CDR1 and CDR2: SGHRS, YFSETQ. Trimming at V came to 0 bases and at J to 0 bases, leaving 6 bases not matched to a gene. CDR3 region: CASSLASGQGATNEKLFF. The CDR3 DNA sequence: TGCGCCAGCAGCTTGGCCTCGGGACAGGGAGCAACTAATGAAAAACTGTTTTTT.

The chain joins TRBV27 to TRBJ1-2; 7 bases are shared with TRBD1. The germline gives CDR1 MNHEY, CDR2 SMNVEV (reference sequence). J was trimmed by 5 bases and V by 5 bases; bases with no gene match: 5. The CDR3 extends over 13 amino acids. The CDR3 coding sequence is TGTGCCAGCAGTGACAGGGCGGGATATGGCTACACCTTC. Translated: CASSDRAGYGYTF.

V gene TRBV3-1 (or the pseudogene TRBV3-2) combines with J gene TRBJ1-4, with D possibly TRBD1 on 5 matching bases. Germline V lookup: CDR1 LGHDT, CDR2 YNNKEL (reference sequence). The CDR3 has 15 residues. The ends were cut back, 4 bases at V and 6 bases at J, with 15 bases in the middle. The CDR3 sequence: CASSRRQPQHEKLFF. The DNA of the CDR3 is TGTGCCAGCAGCCGCCGACAGCCGCAACATGAAAAACTGTTTTTT.

This chain uses TRBV18 with TRBJ2-5; maybe TRBD1 (7 bases). Trimming pared 4 bases from V and 3 bases from J, leaving 12 bases between. The CDR3 spans 14 residues. CDR1 and CDR2 from the germline V gene are KGHSH and LQKENI. The CDR3 reads CASSRRGDEETQYF. As DNA, the CDR3 is TGTGCCAGCTCACGCAGGGGGGACGAAGAGACCCAGTACTTC.

The CDR3 sequence: CASSEGTTFYGYTF. CDR3 sequence (DNA): TGCGCCAGCAGCGAGGGGACAACCTTCTATGGCTACACCTTC. This sequence joins TRBV5-1 and TRBJ1-2; D possibly corresponds to TRBD1 (6 bases). This CDR3 spans 14 amino acids. The germline V and J ends were trimmed by 4 bases and 4 bases, with 14 bases remaining between them. The germline V gene has CDR1 SGHRS and CDR2 YFSETQ.

This clone was recorded once. The rearrangement links TRBV3-1 (or the pseudogene TRBV3-2) to TRBJ1-2; 9 nucleotides line up with TRBD1. J was trimmed by 8 bases and V by 1 base; bases with no gene match: 8. This CDR3 spans 15 amino acids. Germline V gene lookup returns CDR1 LGHDT and CDR2 YNNKEL (reference sequence). CDR3 region: CASSQAPGQGLGYTF. The CDR3 DNA reads as TGTGCCAGCAGCCAAGCCCCCGGACAGGGGTTGGGCTACACCTTC.

This CDR3 is CASSQAPSGGAKTQYF. The CDR3 DNA reads TGCGCCAGCAGCCAAGCGCCGAGCGGGGGGGCAAAGACCCAGTACTTC. The chain has TRBV4-1 and TRBJ2-5; 10 positions agree with TRBD2. The CDR3 runs 16 residues. CDR1 is MGHRA and CDR2 is YSYEKL in the germline V gene. With 1 base clipped from V and 6 bases from J, the junction kept 8 bases outside the gene matches.

V and J are TRBV15 and TRBJ1-3, with D hard to call. The V end lost 0 bases, the J end lost 1 base, and 13 bases lay between the germline ends. CDR3 length equals 17 residues. Germline V gives CDR1 LNHNV, CDR2 YYDKDF (reference sequence). This CDR3 reads CATSRDMGVGSGNTIYF. The CDR3, as DNA: TGTGCCACCAGCAGAGATATGGGAGTGGGGTCTGGAAACACCATATATTTT.

This clone has a handful of counts. The V call is TRBV4-2, the J call TRBJ2-3, with D tentatively TRBD2 (6 bases). Germline lookup yields CDR1 LGHNA and CDR2 YNFKEQ. Trimming pared 1 base from V and 5 bases from J, leaving 16 bases between. The CDR3 totals 16 residues. CDR3 sequence (DNA): TGTGCCAGCAGCCAAGGCCCCGGGACTCATGGAGATACGCAGTATTTT. Its translation: CASSQGPGTHGDTQYF.

The chain links TRBV18 to TRBJ1-5; a weak D match, TRBD1 (6 bases). This CDR3 has 14 amino acids. V dropped 6 bases and J dropped 1 base, with 10 bases sitting between them. Germline V gene sequence: CDR1 KGHSH, CDR2 LQKENI. This chain's CDR3 is CASSLGQSNQPQHF. CDR3 DNA sequence: TGTGCCAGCTCCCTAGGACAGAGCAATCAGCCCCAGCATTTT.

V gene TRBV7-2 combines with J gene TRBJ2-5, with 7 bases aligning to TRBD1. This CDR3 is 16 amino acids long. V trimming: 5 bases; J trimming: 1 base; junction bases outside the gene matches: 10. The germline V gene has CDR1 SGHTA and CDR2 FQGNSA. The CDR3 sequence is CASSPGTGVGQETQYF. CDR3 nucleotide sequence: TGTGCCAGCAGCCCAGGAACAGGGGTTGGCCAAGAGACCCAGTACTTC. Supplemented by reference TRBV7-2 and TRBJ2-5, the full variable domain reads GAGVSQSPSNKVTEKGKDVELRCDPISGHTALYWYRQSLGQGLEFLIYFQGNSAPDKSGLPSDRFSAERTGGSVSTLTIQRTQQEDSAVYLCASSPGTGVGQETQYFGPGTRLLVL.

The V gene is TRBV11-2, the J gene TRBJ2-3; D unresolved. V gave up 3 bases and J gave up 2 bases, with 6 bases separating them. The CDR3 loop spans 13 amino acids. Per the germline V gene, CDR1 is SGHAT and CDR2 is FQNNGV. In nucleotides, the CDR3 is TGTGCCAGCAGCTTGGCACACACAGATACGCAGTATTTT. Translation gives CASSLAHTDTQYF.

The chain combines TRBV7-9 with TRBJ1-1; 7 bases are shared with TRBD1. Trimming cost V 5 bases and J 3 bases; bases outside gene matches: 9. The CDR3 has 15 amino acids. Germline lookup yields CDR1 SEHNR and CDR2 FQNEAQ (reference sequence). CDR3 DNA sequence: TGTGCCAGCAGCCATTACAGGGGACGTGACACTGAAGCTTTCTTT. It encodes CASSHYRGRDTEAFF.

There are a few counts of this clone. The chain is built from TRBV18 and TRBJ1-1; maybe TRBD1 (6 bases). Germline CDR1 KGHSH, CDR2 LQKENI. CDR3 size: 14 residues. Trimming took 5 bases from V and 6 from J, leaving 16 bases between them. The CDR3 nucleotides are TGTGCCAGCTCAACGACAGGTGGGGGGGCTGAAGCTTTCTTT. The encoded protein is CASSTTGGGAEAFF. Together with reference TRBV18 and TRBJ1-1, the CDR3 gives the full variable domain: NAGVMQNPRHLVRRRGQEARLRCSPMKGHSHVYWYRQLPEEGLKFMVYLQKENIIDESGMPKERFSAEFPKEGPSILRIQQVVRGDSAAYFCASSTTGGGAEAFFGQGTRLTVV.

The rearrangement links TRBV7-9 to TRBJ1-2, with 9 bases matching TRBD1. The germline V gene encodes CDR1 SEHNR and CDR2 FQNEAQ (reference sequence). The CDR3 sequence is 12 residues long. V was pared by 6 bases and J by 7 bases, with 3 bases of the junction left unmatched. Here the CDR3 reads CASSLTGGGYTF. The CDR3 DNA sequence: TGTGCCAGCAGTTTGACAGGGGGTGGCTACACCTTC.

The chain couples TRBV5-5 to TRBJ2-2; 8 nucleotides match TRBD1. This CDR3 comprises 15 residues. Germline V gene lookup returns CDR1 SGHKS and CDR2 YYEKEE (reference sequence). The junction had 7 bases not matched to a gene; V was cut back by 4 bases and J by 5 bases. Here the CDR3 DNA reads TGTGCCAGCAGCGAGCAGGGGGCCGTAACCGGGGAGCTGTTTTTT. Protein: CASSEQGAVTGELFF.

The table lists this clone with a count of one. The V call is TRBV3-1 (or the pseudogene TRBV3-2), the J call TRBJ1-4; 7 bases agree with TRBD1. The CDR3 sequence is 14 residues long. V was pared by 4 bases and J by 4 bases, with 3 bases of the junction left unmatched. The germline V gene has CDR1 LGHDT and CDR2 YNNKEL (reference sequence). CDR3 sequence (DNA): TGTGCCAGCAGCCGGGGACAGCTTAATGAAAAACTGTTTTTT. It encodes CASSRGQLNEKLFF.

V usage is TRBV2 and J usage is TRBJ2-5, with 13 bases lining up with TRBD2. The CDR3 runs 16 residues. Germline CDR1 and CDR2: SNHLY and FYNNEI. J was trimmed by 5 bases and V by 8 bases; bases with no gene match: 11. CDR3 region: CASCGTSGAAGETQYF. The CDR3 coding sequence is TGTGCCAGCTGCGGGACTAGCGGGGCCGCCGGGGAGACCCAGTACTTC.

This chain links TRBV19 with TRBJ1-6; D not resolved. This CDR3 spans 16 amino acids. Germline V gene sequence: CDR1 LNHDA, CDR2 SQIVND (reference sequence). Trimming took 8 bases from V and 5 from J, leaving 19 bases between them. The CDR3 sequence: CASPYAPGRNNSPLHF. The DNA for the CDR3 is TGTGCCAGTCCGTATGCTCCGGGGAGGAATAATTCACCCCTCCACTTT.

The V gene is TRBV6-5, the J gene TRBJ1-6, with a weak D call TRBD1 (6 bases). The ends were cut back, 4 bases at V and 7 bases at J, with 14 bases in the middle. The CDR3 runs 15 residues. Per the germline V gene, CDR1 is MNHEY and CDR2 is SVGAGI. In DNA, the CDR3 is TGTGCCAGCAGTTCCCCACAGGGAGACAATTCACCCCTCCACTTT. Translating gives CASSSPQGDNSPLHF.

CDR3 sequence reads: CASSLAGGNGYTF. The CDR3 region has the DNA TGTGCCAGCAGCTTAGCGGGGGGGAATGGCTACACCTTC. This rearrangement joins TRBV5-4 to TRBJ1-2; possible D gene TRBD1, 5 bases. The V gene's germline CDR1 is SGHNT and CDR2 YYREEE (reference sequence). This CDR3 spans 13 amino acids. Trimming took off 2 bases at V and 6 bases at J, with 11 bases between the two ends. Full variable domain (missing parts from reference TRBV5-4 and TRBJ1-2): ETGVTQSPTHLIKTRGQQVTLRCSSQSGHNTVSWYQQALGQGPQFIFQYYREEENGRGNFPPRFSGLQFPNYSSELNVNALELDDSALYLCASSLAGGNGYTFGSGTRLTVV.

The chain couples TRBV27 to TRBJ1-2, with 7 bases fitting TRBD1. Germline V gives CDR1 MNHEY, CDR2 SMNVEV (reference sequence). The CDR3 spans 14 residues. V trimming: 5 bases; J trimming: 6 bases; junction bases outside the gene matches: 9. Here the CDR3 reads CASSPGQWGNGYTF. The CDR3 nucleotides read TGTGCCAGCAGTCCGGGACAGTGGGGGAATGGCTACACCTTC.

This chain uses TRBV6-5 with TRBJ2-3; 8 bases are a match to TRBD2. Trimming at V came to 4 bases and at J to 3 bases, leaving 6 bases not matched to a gene. The CDR3 has 15 residues. Germline CDR1 reads MNHEY; CDR2 reads SVGAGI. This CDR3 reads CASSSGGAMTDTQYF. CDR3 nucleotides: TGTGCCAGCAGTTCCGGGGGGGCGATGACAGATACGCAGTATTTT.

This chain joins TRBV7-2 and TRBJ1-6, with D perhaps matching TRBD1 (6 bases). The CDR3 totals 16 residues. Germline V gene sequence: CDR1 SGHTA, CDR2 FQGNSA. V was pared by 1 base and J by 10 bases, with 17 bases between. The CDR3: CASSLGTAGANSPLHF. The CDR3 nucleotides read TGTGCCAGCAGCTTAGGTACGGCAGGGGCAAACTCACCCCTCCACTTT.

The chain is built from TRBV2 and TRBJ2-7; 8 bases agree with TRBD1. Germline CDR1 is SNHLY and CDR2 is FYNNEI. The J segment lost 3 bases and the V segment lost 9 bases, leaving 10 bases of the junction unmatched. The CDR3 length is 14 residues. CDR3 in DNA: TGTGCCAGTGAGGGACAGGTGAAAGGCTACGAGCAGTACTTC. Translating gives CASEGQVKGYEQYF. Together with reference TRBV2 and TRBJ2-7, the CDR3 gives the full variable domain: EPEVTQTPSHQVTQMGQEVILRCVPISNHLYFYWYRQILGQKVEFLVSFYNNEISEKSEIFDDQFSVERPDGSNFTLKIRSTKLEDSAMYFCASEGQVKGYEQYFGPGTRLTVT.

The chain uses TRBV5-6 and TRBJ1-6; possibly TRBD1 for D (5 bases). The CDR3 contains 15 residues. V lost 4 bases and J lost 6, with 14 bases in between. Germline values: CDR1 SGHDT, CDR2 YYEEEE. The CDR3 sequence is CASSGAEAGNSPLHF. The CDR3 coding sequence is TGTGCCAGCAGCGGGGCAGAAGCTGGTAATTCACCCCTCCACTTT.